These T cell receptor beta chains were read from a single sample in a study of blood T cell repertoires in COVID-19. Assay used: immunoSEQ multiplex PCR; TCRdb lists only in-frame clones, some missing. The sample gives about 150,000 clones, more than 60% of which show up once; about 15% is in the top ten. The sequenced material came from peripheral blood. These receptors were taken from a man aged 45-60 years with acute or convalescent COVID-19. Both conserved end residues are part of each CDR3. A D gene is named only where the DNA matches it firmly. The listing skips clone size in some rows; elsewhere it reads once, few, many or a size class.

abundance,j_gene,v_gene,d_gene,CDR3nt,CDR3aa
NA,TRBJ2-1,TRBV9,NA,TGTGCCAGCAGCGTAGCACCCGGGGGTACTTCCAATGAGCAGTTCTTC,CASSVAPGGTSNEQFF
NA,TRBJ1-5,TRBV6-6,NA,TGTGCCAGCAGCCGAGGATTCGGGCAGCCCCAGCATTTT,CASSRGFGQPQHF
NA,TRBJ2-2,TRBV13,NA,TGTGCCAGCAGCTTAGGCCCCGGCACCGGGGAGCTGTTTTTT,CASSLGPGTGELFF
NA,TRBJ2-7,TRBV4-1,NA,TGCGCCAGCAGCCAAGACGTATACTACGAGCAGTACTTC,CASSQDVYYEQYF
NA,TRBJ2-1,TRBV9,TRBD2,TGTGCCAGCAGCGGACTAGCGGGGTTCTACAATGAGCAGTTCTTC,CASSGLAGFYNEQFF
once,TRBJ2-5,TRBV7-8,TRBD2,TGTGCCAGCAGCTTAGCGGGTGGAGCGGGGACCCAAGAGACCCAGTACTTC,CASSLAGGAGTQETQYF
NA,TRBJ1-6,TRBV21-1,NA,TGTGCCAGCGCGATCGACAGGGCATCCTATAATTCACCCCTCCACTTT,CASAIDRASYNSPLHF
NA,TRBJ2-3,TRBV5-5,NA,TGTGCCAGCAGCTTATCAGGTGGGGATACGCAGTATTTT,CASSLSGGDTQYF
NA,TRBJ2-5,TRBV7-7,TRBD1,TGTGCCAGCAGCTCCGACAGGGAAGAGACCCAGTACTTC,CASSSDREETQYF
few,TRBJ1-1,TRBV12-3/TRBV12-4,TRBD1,TGTGCCAGCAGCCCGGGACAGAGAACTTTCTTT,CASSPGQRTFF
NA,TRBJ2-1,TRBV7-2,TRBD1,TGTGCCAGCAGCTTAGGACAGGGGTCGTTCAATGAGCAGTTCTTC,CASSLGQGSFNEQFF
NA,TRBJ1-1,TRBV5-1,NA,TGCGCCAGCAGCACAGGACAGTCCTTAATGAACACTGAAGCTTTCTTT,CASSTGQSLMNTEAFF
NA,TRBJ2-5,TRBV15,NA,TGTGCCACCAGCAGAGAAGAGCGACAGACCCAGTACTTC,CATSREERQTQYF
NA,TRBJ2-2,TRBV27,TRBD2,TGTGCCAGCAGCCCCCAGCGGGGGGACCTTAACACCGGGGAGCTGTTTTTT,CASSPQRGDLNTGELFF
NA,TRBJ2-3,TRBV19,TRBD1,TGTGCCAGTAGTATAGATCAGACAGGGGGTCCAGATACGCAGTATTTT,CASSIDQTGGPDTQYF
NA,TRBJ1-6,TRBV10-1,NA,TGCGCCAGCAGTGAGTCGCGGAGTAATTCACCCCTCCACTTT,CASSESRSNSPLHF
NA,TRBJ1-6,TRBV6-1,TRBD1,TGTGCCAGCAGTGCTGTCAGGGGGCCCTATAATTCACCCCTCCACTTT,CASSAVRGPYNSPLHF
NA,TRBJ2-2,TRBV2,TRBD2,TGTGCCAGCAGTGGAGCGGGGGGATTGGGCGGGGAGCTGTTTTTT,CASSGAGGLGGELFF
NA,TRBJ2-3,TRBV11-2,TRBD2,TGTGCCAGCAGCTTACTGTTTGGCGGGGGGGCCACAGATACGCAGTATTTT,CASSLLFGGGATDTQYF
once,TRBJ1-1,TRBV10-3,NA,TGTGCCATCAGTGAGCGCGTAAGAGCGAACACTGAAGCTTTCTTT,CAISERVRANTEAFF
NA,TRBJ2-3,TRBV6-1,NA,TGTGCCAGCAGTGAAACACTACAAGATACGCAGTATTTT,CASSETLQDTQYF
NA,TRBJ1-2,TRBV29-1,TRBD1,TGCAGCGGAGGACAGGAATATGGCTACACCTTC,CSGGQEYGYTF
once,TRBJ1-1,TRBV6-5,TRBD1,TGTGCCAGCACCAGACAGGGGCTGAACACTGAAGCTTTCTTT,CASTRQGLNTEAFF
NA,TRBJ2-3,TRBV11-3,TRBD1,TGTGCCAGCAGCTCCCGCACAGGGGGCCGGGAAGATACGCAGTATTTT,CASSSRTGGREDTQYF
NA,TRBJ1-1,TRBV7-8,TRBD1,TGTGCCAGCAGCTTAACCGGGACAGTTTACACTGAAGCTTTCTTT,CASSLTGTVYTEAFF
NA,TRBJ1-1,TRBV12-3/TRBV12-4,TRBD1,TGTGCCAGCAAACAGGGGGGCACTGAAGCTTTCTTT,CASKQGGTEAFF
NA,TRBJ1-3,TRBV29-1,NA,TGCAGCGTGGTGGTCGGGGGAAACACCATATATTTT,CSVVVGGNTIYF
few,TRBJ1-4,TRBV2,NA,TGTGCCAGCTCGAACGGGGTCCCGGGGGAAAAACTGTTTTTT,CASSNGVPGEKLFF
NA,TRBJ1-3,TRBV5-4,TRBD1,TGTGCCAGCAGCGACAGGGCGAAGGGGGACACCATATATTTT,CASSDRAKGDTIYF
NA,TRBJ1-1,TRBV6-5,TRBD1,TGTGCCAGCAGGGACAGGAGTGGCAGGGGTATTGAAGCTTTCTTT,CASRDRSGRGIEAFF
NA,TRBJ2-2,TRBV7-3,TRBD2,TGTGCCAGCAGCCCCCGGACTAGCGGGGGTGAGCTGTTTTTT,CASSPRTSGGELFF
NA,TRBJ1-2,TRBV6-1,NA,TGTGCCAGCAGTGAAATGGCAGGGCTTAGCTATGGCTACACCTTC,CASSEMAGLSYGYTF
NA,TRBJ2-7,TRBV6-5,TRBD1,TGTGCCAGCAGTTGGGAAGGACAGGGTGGCTACGAGCAGTACTTC,CASSWEGQGGYEQYF
NA,TRBJ1-2,TRBV19,NA,TGTGCCAGTAATGCAGGGTTGGGCTATGGCTACACCTTC,CASNAGLGYGYTF
NA,TRBJ2-5,TRBV10-2,NA,TGCGCCAGCAGTGACATGAGAGAGACCCAGTACTTC,CASSDMRETQYF
NA,TRBJ1-3,TRBV14,NA,TGTGCCAGCAGCCAAGACGTAACCATATATTTT,CASSQDVTIYF
NA,TRBJ1-2,TRBV12-3/TRBV12-4,NA,TGTGCCAGCACTCGGACAGAATTCTATGGCTACACCTTC,CASTRTEFYGYTF
NA,TRBJ1-1,TRBV6-5,NA,TGTGCCAGCAGTTACCTCTCGACAGCAATGAACACTGAAGCTTTCTTT,CASSYLSTAMNTEAFF
NA,TRBJ2-3,TRBV6-4,NA,TGTGCCAGCAGTGACCGAGCCACAGATACGCAGTATTTT,CASSDRATDTQYF
NA,TRBJ2-2,TRBV5-1,TRBD2,TGCGCCAGCAGCCGGATGGCGGGGGGGGCGACCGGGGAGCTGTTTTTT,CASSRMAGGATGELFF
NA,TRBJ1-1,TRBV11-3,TRBD1,TGTGCCAGCAGTTTGGACAGGGATGAAGCTTTCTTT,CASSLDRDEAFF
few,TRBJ1-4,TRBV6-5,TRBD1,TGTGCCAGCGGCAACAGGGGCGGGAATGAAAAACTGTTTTTT,CASGNRGGNEKLFF
NA,TRBJ1-2,TRBV5-4,NA,TGTGCCAGCAGCTTGAAGGGGCCTCCCTACTATGGCTACACCTTC,CASSLKGPPYYGYTF
NA,TRBJ2-1,TRBV7-3,TRBD1,TGTGCCAGCAGCTTAATTCCGGGGTGGACAGGGGGCGAGGGGCAGTTCTTC,CASSLIPGWTGGEGQFF
NA,TRBJ1-5,TRBV19,NA,TGTGCCAACCCCATCGGAAGGGGGTGGAGCAATCAGCCCCAGCATTTT,CANPIGRGWSNQPQHF
NA,TRBJ1-5,TRBV27,NA,TGTGCCAGCAGTGGAGGCAATCAGCCCCAGCATTTT,CASSGGNQPQHF
NA,TRBJ1-1,TRBV11-3,NA,TGTGCCAGCAGCCTTGGGAGGGGAGACACTGAAGCTTTCTTT,CASSLGRGDTEAFF
NA,TRBJ1-1,TRBV29-1,TRBD1,TGCAGCGTTGGGACAGGGGGCGCAGACACTGAAGCTTTCTTT,CSVGTGGADTEAFF
NA,TRBJ1-2,TRBV4-1,TRBD1,TGCGCCAGCAGCTCGGGACAGGGAGGGGTCTACACCTTC,CASSSGQGGVYTF